The next 20 T cell receptor beta chains were all read from a single sample in a study of regulatory T cells in long-lasting Graves disease. The time point denotes: persistent/refractory GD, antithyroid drugs over 5 years with positive TRAb. After RNA was extracted from PBMCs, the TCR library was made from it. Building the TCR beta libraries relied on iRepertoire HTBI primers, and CDR3 regions underwent Arm-PCR. TCRdb fed the multiplex PCR reads into MiXCR, producing one record per CDR3 protein. The top ten clones hold roughly an eighth of a sample with 430,000 or so distinct CDR3 sequences, 20% to 25% of them seen once. The sample here was peripheral blood mononuclear cells (PBMCs), taken when the disease was refractory, from a patient treated with antithyroid drugs. Receptor source: a female donor with Graves disease.

This clonotype has a handful of counts. CDR3 in amino acids: CASSPSQAGEAGELFF. The CDR3 DNA reads as TGTGCCAGCAGTCCCTCGCAAGCGGGAGAAGCCGGGGAGCTGTTTTTT. The V and J genes are TRBV27 and TRBJ2-2, with TRBD2 identical over 8 bases. The CDR3 runs to 16 residues. Germline CDR1 is MNHEY and CDR2 is SMNVEV (reference sequence). The V and J ends lost 5 bases and 6 bases, in that order; junction bases with no gene match: 11.

Worth noting for this clonotype: A read error is possible here, since a much larger clone lies one base away. The chain uses TRBV10-3 and TRBJ1-2; TRBD1 agrees at 7 bases. The CDR3 loop spans 15 amino acids. Germline loops: CDR1 ENHRY, CDR2 SYGVKD. J gave up 6 bases and V 8 bases, and 15 bases lay outside the gene matches. For the CDR3, the DNA is TGTGCCATCGGTGCCTCCGGGACAGAGTCCCATGGCTACACCTTC. As protein: CAIGASGTESHGYTF.

This clonotype was seen at least ten times. This sequence joins TRBV27 and TRBJ2-7, with D unresolved. Germline values: CDR1 MNHEY, CDR2 SMNVEV (reference sequence). V was pared by 4 bases and J by 0 bases, with 10 bases between. The CDR3 runs to 14 residues. The CDR3 loop is CASSSAVLSYEQYF. Written as DNA, the CDR3 is TGTGCCAGCAGTTCGGCGGTACTCTCCTACGAGCAGTACTTC.

This clonotype was seen repeatedly, ten times or more. CDR3 region: CASSSTVYNSPLHF. The CDR3 DNA reads TGTGCCAGCAGCTCGACAGTCTATAATTCACCCCTCCACTTT. V is TRBV7-6 and J is TRBJ1-6; D is perhaps TRBD1 (5 bases). Germline V gives CDR1 SGHVS, CDR2 FNYEAQ. Between the trimmed V and J ends, which lost 4 bases and 3 bases, there was a span of 7 bases. The CDR3 runs 14 residues.

V gene TRBV10-3 combines with J gene TRBJ2-2; a possible D gene is TRBD2 (6 bases). The germline gives CDR1 ENHRY, CDR2 SYGVKD. The CDR3 extends over 15 amino acids. Trimming pared 0 bases from V and 1 base from J, leaving 6 bases between. CDR3 loop: CAISESGGNTGELFF. CDR3 nucleotide sequence: TGTGCCATCAGTGAGTCGGGAGGGAACACCGGGGAGCTGTTTTTT.

This clonotype occurred a few times. Here the CDR3 reads CSASDRSFNYGYTF. CDR3 nucleotides: TGCAGTGCTAGCGACAGGTCCTTTAACTATGGCTACACCTTC. The rearrangement uses TRBV20-1 and TRBJ1-2; TRBD1 might be the D (6 bases). The CDR3 is 14 residues long. The V end was cut by 3 bases, the J end by 1 base, with 12 bases between. CDR1 DFQATT and CDR2 SNEGSKA come from the germline V gene (reference sequence).

This clonotype was observed at least ten times. J is TRBJ1-2 and V is TRBV28; D is perhaps TRBD1 (5 bases). Germline values: CDR1 MDHEN, CDR2 SYDVKM. CDR3 length: 12 amino acids. Trimming pared 7 bases from V and 4 bases from J, leaving 10 bases between. The CDR3 DNA reads TGTGCCAGCATGACAGCTCGCTATGGCTACACCTTC. This codes for CASMTARYGYTF.

The sample holds many counts of this clonotype. This chain joins TRBV28 and TRBJ2-7; 8 bases line up with TRBD2. CDR3 length equals 16 residues. Germline CDR1 and CDR2: MDHEN and SYDVKM. Trimming at V came to 5 bases and at J to 0 bases, leaving 9 bases not matched to a gene. The CDR3 DNA is TGTGCCAGCAGTGGTATGGGACTAGGGAACTCCTACGAGCAGTACTTC. It is translated as CASSGMGLGNSYEQYF.

The table lists this clonotype with many counts. CDR3 protein: CASYSGTSGSSYEQYF. CDR3 sequence (DNA): TGTGCCAGCTACTCCGGGACTAGCGGGAGCTCCTACGAGCAGTACTTC. V and J are TRBV6-1 and TRBJ2-7; 14 bases align to TRBD2. After removal of 8 bases from V and 0 bases from J, the junction contained 6 bases not matched to a gene. This CDR3 contains 16 residues. Germline CDR1 MNHNS, CDR2 SASEGT.

This clonotype was detected a few times. The chain joins TRBV20-1 to TRBJ2-7; 9 bases line up with TRBD2. V lost 6 bases to trimming and J lost 0 bases; unmatched junction nucleotides: 6. CDR1 is DFQATT and CDR2 is SNEGSKA in the germline V gene (reference sequence). This CDR3 has 14 amino acids. The CDR3, as DNA: TGCAGTGCCCATCGTAGCGGGGGCTCCTACGAGCAGTACTTC. Its translation: CSAHRSGGSYEQYF.

This clonotype was recorded at least ten times. The rearrangement links TRBV12-3 or TRBV12-4 to TRBJ2-2; maybe TRBD1 (6 bases). Trimming stripped 7 bases from V and 5 bases from J, with 17 bases between. CDR3 length: 15 amino acids. The CDR3 here is CASIAGRGRTGELFF. In nucleotides, the CDR3 is TGTGCCAGCATCGCGGGCAGGGGTCGGACCGGGGAGCTGTTTTTT.

The chain recombines TRBV18 with TRBJ2-1, with D tentatively TRBD2 (5 bases). The CDR3 is made up of 12 amino acids. In germline, CDR1 is KGHSH, CDR2 LQKENI. Between the trimmed V and J ends, which lost 5 bases and 4 bases, there was a span of 6 bases. The CDR3 spells CASSGEYNEQFF. The CDR3 bases are TGTGCCAGCTCAGGGGAGTACAATGAGCAGTTCTTC.

This clonotype was found many times. The chain employs TRBV7-8 and TRBJ2-7; weak D call: TRBD1 (6 bases). Looked up from germline, CDR1 is SGHVS and CDR2 is FQNEAQ. V was trimmed by 5 bases and J by 4 bases, leaving 21 bases between them. The CDR3 covers 16 residues. The CDR3 region has the DNA TGTGCCAGCAGCCAAGATCAAGGAACAGGGTGGTACGAGCAGTACTTC. Amino acid sequence: CASSQDQGTGWYEQYF.

Turning to this clonotype: This likely reflects a read error, since a far larger clone is one base away. V and J are TRBV12-3 or TRBV12-4 and TRBJ2-7; D is uncertain. The germline V and J ends were trimmed by 7 bases and 5 bases, with 12 bases remaining between them. This CDR3 region has 12 residues. CDR3 DNA sequence: TGTGCCAGCAACCCCGTTGGCCACGAGCAGTACTTC. This gives the protein CASNPVGHEQYF.

The gene calls are TRBV15 and TRBJ2-2; D perhaps matches TRBD2 (5 bases). The CDR3 is made up of 17 amino acids. Deletions cut 1 base from V and 4 bases from J, with 16 bases between. The germline gives CDR1 LNHNV, CDR2 YYDKDF (reference sequence). The CDR3 protein is CATSRVWASQGTGELFF. DNA of the CDR3: TGTGCCACCAGCAGAGTGTGGGCTAGCCAAGGCACCGGGGAGCTGTTTTTT.

This clonotype was seen repeatedly, ten times or more. The chain employs TRBV3-1 and TRBJ2-5; 9 positions agree with TRBD2. In germline, CDR1 is LGHDT, CDR2 YNNKEL (reference sequence). This CDR3 is 15 amino acids long. Losses at the gene ends were 4 bases for V and 3 bases for J; bases not matched to a gene: 6. DNA of the CDR3: TGTGCCAGCAGCCCGTGGGTAGCGGGAGAAGAGACCCAGTACTTC. This gives the protein CASSPWVAGEETQYF.

The V gene is TRBV7-9, the J gene TRBJ1-1, with D tentatively TRBD1 (6 bases). CDR3 length: 15 residues. Germline assignment: CDR1 SEHNR and CDR2 FQNEAQ (reference sequence). V lost 1 base and J 4 bases, leaving 13 bases between the germline ends. As DNA, the CDR3 is TGTGCCAGCAGCTTAGAACAGGGACGGGGCACTGAAGCTTTCTTT. It yields the protein CASSLEQGRGTEAFF.

This clonotype was counted a few times. V usage is TRBV27 and J usage is TRBJ2-4; no firm D call. The V and J ends lost 3 bases and 2 bases respectively, with 8 bases between them. The CDR3 runs 14 residues. The germline V gene encodes CDR1 MNHEY and CDR2 SMNVEV (reference sequence). CDR3 DNA: TGTGCCAGCAGTTTTATGGGTTCCAAAAACATTCAGTACTTC. It specifies CASSFMGSKNIQYF.

This clonotype was counted at least ten times. The chain carries TRBV7-3 and TRBJ2-5; D remains unclear. CDR1 and CDR2 (germline): SGHTA, FQGTGA. V lost 1 base to trimming and J lost 1 base, with 4 bases between them. The CDR3 contains 13 residues. The CDR3: CASSLNPQETQYF. The CDR3 nucleotides read TGTGCCAGCAGCTTAAACCCCCAAGAGACCCAGTACTTC.

CDR3 sequence (DNA): TGTGCCAGCAGCTTGGTGCGGAACCAACCCTACGAGCAGTACTTC. This encodes CASSLVRNQPYEQYF. The chain carries TRBV5-8 and TRBJ2-7, with D unclear. Germline assignment: CDR1 SGHTS and CDR2 YDEGEE. The CDR3 contains 15 residues. Deletions cut 0 bases from V and 2 bases from J, with 12 bases between.